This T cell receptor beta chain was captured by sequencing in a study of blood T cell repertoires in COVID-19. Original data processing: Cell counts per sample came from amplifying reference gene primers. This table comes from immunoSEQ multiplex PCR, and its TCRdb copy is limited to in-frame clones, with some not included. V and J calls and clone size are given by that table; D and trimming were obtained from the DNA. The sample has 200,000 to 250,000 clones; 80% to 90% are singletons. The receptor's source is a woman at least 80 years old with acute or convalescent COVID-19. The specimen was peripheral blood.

CDR3 protein: CASSETREAAGYTF. The CDR3 DNA reads TGTGCCAGCAGTGAAACCCGGGAGGCAGCCGGCTACACCTTC. The J gene is TRBJ1-2, the V gene TRBV2; D gene ambiguous. The CDR3 has 14 residues. CDR1 and CDR2 from the germline V gene are SNHLY and FYNNEI. Trimming stripped 2 bases from V and 8 bases from J, with 15 bases between.